Listed below are T cell receptor beta chains from one sample, sequenced in a study of early T cells in non-severe SARS-CoV-2 infection. TCRdb used MiXCR to reprocess the 5' RACE reads, holding one entry per CDR3 protein. The table includes tens of thousands of distinct CDR3 sequences, less than 6.5% detected once. Input material: whole blood. These receptors were obtained from an adult who was a healthcare worker with PCR-confirmed SARS-CoV-2 infection or an uninfected control (not recorded which). Both conserved end residues are part of each CDR3. D genes are given only for firm matches. A row's size may be missing; if present it is once, few, many or a size class.

v_call	j_call	d_call	clone_size	cdr3_aa	cdr3_nt
TRBV18	TRBJ2-1	TRBD2	once	CASSPTKLAGGNYNEQFF	TGTGCCAGCTCACCCACTAAGCTAGCGGGAGGGAACTACAATGAGCAGTTCTTC
TRBV5-4	TRBJ1-1	TRBD1	many	CASSLPGQRLNTEAFF	TGTGCCAGCAGCCTTCCGGGACAGCGATTGAACACTGAAGCTTTCTTT
TRBV4-3	TRBJ1-2	.	many	CASSQMVDSNYGYTF	TGCGCCAGCAGCCAGATGGTAGACAGCAACTATGGCTACACCTTC
TRBV6-5	TRBJ2-1	TRBD2	many	CASTRQGTSLNEQFF	TGTGCCAGCACTCGGCAGGGGACTAGCCTCAATGAGCAGTTCTTC
TRBV5-1	TRBJ2-7	.	few	CASSLGTVSYEQYF	TGCGCCAGCAGCTTAGGGACGGTCTCCTACGAGCAGTACTTC
TRBV21-1	TRBJ2-7	.	many	CASSPRGTGDEQYF	TGTGCCAGCAGCCCCCGTGGGACAGGGGATGAGCAGTACTTC
TRBV20-1	TRBJ2-1	.	many	CSASLQGSEQFF	TGCAGTGCTAGCCTACAGGGAAGTGAGCAGTTCTTC
TRBV6-6	TRBJ2-2	.	many	CASSYENTGTGELFF	TGTGCCAGCAGTTACGAAAACACCGGGACCGGGGAGCTGTTTTTT
TRBV6-5	TRBJ1-2	.	many	CASSQAFGIYGYTF	TGTGCCAGCAGCCAGGCCTTCGGGATCTATGGCTACACCTTC
TRBV19	TRBJ2-4	.	many	CASSDDSTLAKNIQYF	TGTGCCAGTAGTGATGACAGCACCCTAGCCAAAAACATTCAGTACTTC
TRBV18	TRBJ1-1	.	few	CASSETVENTEAFF	TGTGCCAGCTCCGAGACAGTGGAGAACACTGAAGCTTTCTTT
TRBV11-3	TRBJ1-5	.	many	CASSLAYNQPQHF	TGTGCCAGCAGCTTAGCATACAATCAGCCCCAGCATTTT
TRBV3-1	TRBJ2-5	TRBD2	many	CASSQDSSSGVETQYF	TGTGCCAGCAGCCAAGATTCTTCTAGCGGGGTAGAGACCCAGTACTTC
TRBV6-2/TRBV6-3	TRBJ1-2	.	.	CASSSDYGYTF	TGTGCCAGCAGTTCTGACTATGGCTACACCTTC
TRBV4-3	TRBJ2-1	.	.	CASSRGHSSYNEQFF	TGCGCCAGCAGCCGTGGCCATAGCTCCTACAATGAGCAGTTCTTC
TRBV14	TRBJ2-1	.	many	CASSQALEGEQFF	TGTGCCAGCAGCCAAGCGCTGGAGGGTGAGCAGTTCTTC
TRBV20-1	TRBJ2-5	.	.	CSVGRVETQYF	TGCAGTGTGGGCAGGGTCGAGACCCAGTACTTC
TRBV5-1	TRBJ2-7	TRBD2	many	CASSTGVAGVPNYEQYF	TGCGCCAGCAGCACGGGGGTGGCGGGAGTACCGAACTACGAGCAGTACTTC
TRBV5-1	TRBJ1-4	TRBD1	many	CASSLTGDGEKLFF	TGCGCCAGCAGTCTCACAGGGGACGGTGAAAAACTGTTTTTT
TRBV12-3/TRBV12-4	TRBJ2-3	TRBD2	many	CASSPWTSGGTDTQYF	TGTGCCAGCAGTCCTTGGACTAGCGGGGGCACAGATACGCAGTATTTT
TRBV9	TRBJ1-6	TRBD1	many	CASSAHRGKKGSPLHF	TGTGCCAGCAGCGCCCACAGGGGGAAGAAGGGTTCACCCCTCCACTTT
TRBV27	TRBJ2-7	TRBD1	.	CASSLRGTGTIASYEQYF	TGTGCCAGCAGTTTACGGGGGACAGGGACAATTGCGTCCTACGAGCAGTACTTC
TRBV10-3	TRBJ2-7	TRBD2	.	CAIGSGAGYEQYF	TGTGCCATCGGAAGCGGGGCGGGGTACGAGCAGTACTTC
TRBV20-1	TRBJ1-1	TRBD1	many	CSARQGFTEAFF	TGCAGTGCAAGACAGGGGTTCACTGAAGCTTTCTTT
TRBV19	TRBJ2-1	TRBD2	many	CASSIGLAGDNEQFF	TGTGCCAGTAGTATCGGACTAGCGGGAGACAATGAGCAGTTCTTC
TRBV11-2	TRBJ2-5	.	many	CASSTPGGETQYF	TGTGCCAGCAGCACCCCTGGGGGAGAGACCCAGTACTTC
TRBV7-8	TRBJ2-1	TRBD1	many	CASSSLGRGLYNEQFF	TGTGCCAGCAGCTCACTAGGCAGGGGGCTTTACAATGAGCAGTTCTTC
TRBV5-4	TRBJ2-1	.	many	CASGRVAANEQFF	TGTGCCAGCGGGCGAGTAGCGGCGAATGAGCAGTTCTTC
TRBV27	TRBJ2-7	TRBD2	.	CASRDLAGGLYEQYF	TGTGCCAGCAGGGATCTAGCGGGAGGCCTCTACGAGCAGTACTTC
TRBV18	TRBJ2-6	.	many	CASSGQGPRYSGANVLTF	TGTGCCAGCTCCGGGCAGGGGCCCCGCTACTCTGGGGCCAACGTCCTGACTTTC
TRBV6-6	TRBJ2-6	.	.	CASKVATGANVLTF	TGTGCCAGCAAGGTCGCAACTGGGGCCAACGTCCTGACTTTC
TRBV11-2	TRBJ2-1	TRBD2	.	CASSQGYRGRVVSEQFF	TGTGCCAGCAGCCAAGGGTACCGCGGGAGGGTGGTTAGTGAGCAGTTCTTC
TRBV7-9	TRBJ1-1	TRBD1	many	CASSSKVGQAHWDTEAFF	TGTGCCAGCAGCTCAAAAGTGGGACAGGCCCATTGGGACACTGAAGCTTTCTTT
TRBV7-2	TRBJ2-5	.	few	CASSLEATTQETQYF	TGTGCCAGCAGCTTAGAGGCTACTACTCAAGAGACCCAGTACTTC
TRBV7-9	TRBJ2-5	.	many	CASSWGAGIETQYF	TGTGCCAGCAGCTGGGGGGCAGGGATCGAGACCCAGTACTTC
TRBV18	TRBJ2-5	TRBD1	few	CASSTGTGYQETQYF	TGTGCCAGCTCAACCGGGACAGGTTACCAAGAGACCCAGTACTTC
TRBV5-5	TRBJ1-2	.	.	CASSLSGRSNYGYTF	TGTGCCAGCAGCTTGAGTGGGAGAAGCAACTATGGCTACACCTTC
TRBV12-3/TRBV12-4	TRBJ1-4	.	many	CASSPGHPNEKLFF	TGTGCCAGCAGCCCGGGACACCCTAATGAAAAACTGTTTTTT
TRBV29-1	TRBJ2-5	.	many	CSVNGRGAQETQYF	TGCAGCGTTAATGGTCGAGGGGCCCAAGAGACCCAGTACTTC
TRBV7-9	TRBJ2-3	.	many	CASSSQGPDTQYF	TGTGCCAGCAGTTCGCAGGGACCAGATACGCAGTATTTT
TRBV10-3	TRBJ2-7	.	many	CAIGDGGYEQYF	TGTGCCATCGGCGACGGGGGATACGAGCAGTACTTC
TRBV27	TRBJ1-2	.	many	CASGGRYYGYTF	TGTGCCAGCGGGGGCAGGTACTATGGCTACACCTTC
TRBV12-3/TRBV12-4	TRBJ2-4	.	.	CASSFGQFFPKNIQYF	TGTGCCAGCAGTTTCGGGCAGTTTTTCCCCAAAAACATTCAGTACTTC